These 6 T cell receptor beta chains share one sample of origin, sequenced in a study of shared clonotypes between healthy human individuals. Assay: immunoSEQ multiplex PCR; the TCRdb copy retains only in-frame clones and omits some. The profile shows 1,500,000 or so clones, over 95% of them singletons. The sequenced sample was naive CD4+ T cells sorted from blood. Noted subset: CD45RA+ positively selected. Receptors were obtained from a young man in good health.

A word on this clone: Other DNA sequences in the same sample also yield this CDR3. The genes are TRBV20-1 and TRBJ2-1, with TRBD2 matching 8 bases. Germline V gives CDR1 DFQATT, CDR2 SNEGSKA (reference sequence). The CDR3 runs to 11 residues. With 5 bases clipped from V and 10 bases from J, the junction kept 4 bases outside the gene matches. The CDR3 nucleotides are TGCAGTGCTTCCTTAGCGGGAGAGCAGTTCTTC. It yields the protein CSASLAGEQFF.

The J gene is TRBJ1-2, the V gene TRBV9; D ambiguous. The CDR3 has 13 residues. From germline, CDR1 is SGDLS and CDR2 YYNGEE. Trimming removed 2 bases at V and 4 bases at J, with 9 bases between. The CDR3 DNA is TGTGCCAGCAGCGTGCTGGGCCCCTATGGCTACACCTTC. Translation: CASSVLGPYGYTF.

Only one count was recorded for this clone. The chain couples TRBV2 to TRBJ2-3; weak D call: TRBD2 (5 bases). V shed 8 bases and J shed 4 bases, with 19 bases lying between them. CDR1 is SNHLY, CDR2 FYNNEI, per germline. The length of the CDR3 is 15 residues. CDR3 residues: CASPSQWESPDTQYF. The CDR3 bases are TGTGCCAGCCCTTCGCAGTGGGAGAGTCCAGATACGCAGTATTTT.

The chain has TRBV5-6 and TRBJ2-1; possible D gene TRBD2, 5 bases. The CDR3 is 14 residues long. The germline CDR1 and CDR2 sequences are SGHDT and YYEEEE. V was clipped by 6 bases and J by 7 bases, with 17 bases between them. The CDR3 DNA sequence: TGTGCCAGCACACCTGGACTGCCGTCAAATGAGCAGTTCTTC. Amino acid sequence: CASTPGLPSNEQFF.

The V call is TRBV4-3, the J call TRBJ2-5; D perhaps matches TRBD1 (5 bases). The CDR3 is made up of 18 amino acids. Germline V gene data show CDR1 as LGHNA and CDR2 as YSLEER. Trimming removed 0 bases at V and 3 bases at J, with 20 bases between. The CDR3 sequence is CASSQDSKVWGREETQYF. The DNA for the CDR3 is TGCGCCAGCAGCCAAGATAGCAAGGTTTGGGGCAGAGAAGAGACCCAGTACTTC.

The CDR3 DNA is TGTGCCAGCAAACGGACAGGGCTCTACGAGCAGTACTTC. It translates to CASKRTGLYEQYF. The chain carries TRBV27 and TRBJ2-7; 8 nucleotides line up with TRBD1. Unmatched junction bases numbered 5, after V lost 7 bases and J lost 3 bases. The germline CDR1 and CDR2 sequences are MNHEY and SMNVEV (reference sequence). There are 13 residues in the CDR3.